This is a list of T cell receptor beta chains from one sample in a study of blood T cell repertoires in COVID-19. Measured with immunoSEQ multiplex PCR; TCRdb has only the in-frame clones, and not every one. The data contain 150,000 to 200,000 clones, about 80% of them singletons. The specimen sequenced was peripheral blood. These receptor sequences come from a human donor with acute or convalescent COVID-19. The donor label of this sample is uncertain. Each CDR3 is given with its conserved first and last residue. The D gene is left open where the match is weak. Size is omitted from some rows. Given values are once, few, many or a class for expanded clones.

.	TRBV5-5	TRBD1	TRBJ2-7	TGTGCCAGCAGCATCGGGACAGGCCTCTCCTACGAGCAGTACTTC	CASSIGTGLSYEQYF
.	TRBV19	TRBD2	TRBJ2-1	TGTGCCAGTACCCCAGGACTAGCGGGGAACAATGAGCAGTTCTTC	CASTPGLAGNNEQFF
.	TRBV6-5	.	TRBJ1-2	TGTGCCAGCAGTCCCTCGGGGGGGGACGGGCGAGGCTACACCTTC	CASSPSGGDGRGYTF
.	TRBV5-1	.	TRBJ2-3	TGCGCCAGCAGAGGGGAGGGCACAGATACGCAGTATTTT	CASRGEGTDTQYF
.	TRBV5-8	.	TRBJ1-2	TGTGCCAGCAGCTTCGACAGGAACTATGGCTACACCTTC	CASSFDRNYGYTF
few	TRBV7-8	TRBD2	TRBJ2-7	TGTGCCAGCAGCAGAAGCGGGAGTTTACCGTACGAGCAGTACTTC	CASSRSGSLPYEQYF
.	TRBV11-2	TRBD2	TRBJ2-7	TGTGCCAGCAGCTCCCTCTCCCGGACTAGCGGGGGCGGCGAGCAGTACTTC	CASSSLSRTSGGGEQYF
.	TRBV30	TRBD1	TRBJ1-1	TGTGCCTGGAGTCGGACAGGACATGAAGCTTTCTTT	CAWSRTGHEAFF
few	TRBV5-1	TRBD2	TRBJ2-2	TGCGCCAGCAGCTTGACCTTCGGGACTAGCGGAGCGAACACCGGGGAGCTGTTTTTT	CASSLTFGTSGANTGELFF
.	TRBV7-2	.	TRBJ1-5	TGTGCCAGCAGCTTTGGGGGCACCAATCAGCCCCAGCATTTT	CASSFGGTNQPQHF
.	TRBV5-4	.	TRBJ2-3	TGTGCCAGCAGCCCCGGAGCCGTAAGAGATACGCAGTATTTT	CASSPGAVRDTQYF
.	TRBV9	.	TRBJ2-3	TGTGCCAGCAGCCCGACGCAGGCGACAGATACGCAGTATTTT	CASSPTQATDTQYF
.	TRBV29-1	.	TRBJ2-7	TGCAGCGTACAGGGAAACTCCTACGAGCAGTACTTC	CSVQGNSYEQYF
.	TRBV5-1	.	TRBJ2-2	TGCGCCAGCGGGCAGGACACCGGGGAGCTGTTTTTT	CASGQDTGELFF
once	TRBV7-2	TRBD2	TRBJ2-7	TGTGCCAGCAGCTCTACGAAACCGACTAGCGGGATGGGGTTCGAGCAGTACTTC	CASSSTKPTSGMGFEQYF
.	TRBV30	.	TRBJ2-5	TGTGCCTGGAGCCTTGGGCAGACTATAGCTTACCAAGAGACCCAGTACTTC	CAWSLGQTIAYQETQYF
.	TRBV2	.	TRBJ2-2	TGTGCCAGCAGTACCTCAGGGTTTACCGGGGAGCTGTTTTTT	CASSTSGFTGELFF
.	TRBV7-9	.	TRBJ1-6	TGTGCCAGCAGCTTAGTGGCAGGATCTTATTCACCCCTCCACTTT	CASSLVAGSYSPLHF
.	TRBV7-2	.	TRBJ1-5	TGTGCCAGCAGCCTACGGCAGGGCAATCAGCCCCAGCATTTT	CASSLRQGNQPQHF
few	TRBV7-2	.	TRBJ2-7	TGTGCCAGCAGCTTATCACCCGGGAGATACGAGCAGTACTTC	CASSLSPGRYEQYF
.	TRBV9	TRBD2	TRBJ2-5	TGTGCCAGCAGCGTAGATCCTAGCGGGGGGGCTGGCGCGGAGACCCAGTACTTC	CASSVDPSGGAGAETQYF
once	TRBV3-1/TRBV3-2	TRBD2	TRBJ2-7	TGTGCCAGCAGCTTGGGGTCGTGGCGGGAGTTCCACGAGCAGTACTTC	CASSLGSWREFHEQYF
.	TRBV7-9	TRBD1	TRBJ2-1	TGTGCCAGCAGCTTAGGACAGGGGAAAGTCAATGAGCAGTTCTTC	CASSLGQGKVNEQFF
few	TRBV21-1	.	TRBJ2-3	TGTGCCAGCAGCAAGCCGGGACAGGGGTCCCCACGCACAGATACGCAGTATTTT	CASSKPGQGSPRTDTQYF